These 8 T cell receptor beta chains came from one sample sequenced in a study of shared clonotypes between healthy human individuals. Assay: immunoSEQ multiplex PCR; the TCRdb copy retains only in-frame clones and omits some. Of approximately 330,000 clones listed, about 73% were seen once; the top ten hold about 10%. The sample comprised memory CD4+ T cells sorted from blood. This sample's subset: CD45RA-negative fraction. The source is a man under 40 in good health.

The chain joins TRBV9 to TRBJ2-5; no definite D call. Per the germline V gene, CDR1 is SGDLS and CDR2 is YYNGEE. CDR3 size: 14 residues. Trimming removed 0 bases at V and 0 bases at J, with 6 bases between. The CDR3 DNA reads TGTGCCAGCAGCGTAGGGCTAGACCAAGAGACCCAGTACTTC. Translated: CASSVGLDQETQYF.

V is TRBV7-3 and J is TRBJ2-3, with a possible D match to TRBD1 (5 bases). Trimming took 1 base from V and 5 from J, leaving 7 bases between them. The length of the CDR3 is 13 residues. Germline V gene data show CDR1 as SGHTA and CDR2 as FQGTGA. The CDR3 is CASSLRRGDTQYF. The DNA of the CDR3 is TGTGCCAGCAGCTTAAGAAGGGGAGATACGCAGTATTTT.

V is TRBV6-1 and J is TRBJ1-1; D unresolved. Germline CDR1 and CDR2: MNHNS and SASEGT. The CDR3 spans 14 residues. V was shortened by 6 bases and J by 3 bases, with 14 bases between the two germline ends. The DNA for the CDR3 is TGTGCCAGCAGGCAGGCCCTCGGAGACACTGAAGCTTTCTTT. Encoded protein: CASRQALGDTEAFF.

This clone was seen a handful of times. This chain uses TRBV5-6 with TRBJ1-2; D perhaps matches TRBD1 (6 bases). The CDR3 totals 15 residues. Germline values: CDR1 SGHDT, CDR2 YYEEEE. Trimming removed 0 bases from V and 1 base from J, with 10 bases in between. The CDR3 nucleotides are TGTGCCAGCAGCTTGGGGACAGCTTATAACTATGGCTACACCTTC. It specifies CASSLGTAYNYGYTF.

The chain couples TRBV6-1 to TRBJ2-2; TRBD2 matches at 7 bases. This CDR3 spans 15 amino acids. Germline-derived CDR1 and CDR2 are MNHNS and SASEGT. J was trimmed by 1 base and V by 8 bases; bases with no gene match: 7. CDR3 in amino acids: CASGWGRENTGELFF. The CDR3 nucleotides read TGTGCCAGCGGTTGGGGGAGGGAGAACACCGGGGAGCTGTTTTTT.

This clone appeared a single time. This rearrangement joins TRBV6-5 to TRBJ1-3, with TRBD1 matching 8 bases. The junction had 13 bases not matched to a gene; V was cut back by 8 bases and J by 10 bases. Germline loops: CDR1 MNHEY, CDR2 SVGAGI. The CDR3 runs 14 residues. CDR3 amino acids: CASGESRQGTTIYF. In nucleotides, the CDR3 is TGTGCCAGCGGGGAGTCTCGACAGGGGACGACCATATATTTT.

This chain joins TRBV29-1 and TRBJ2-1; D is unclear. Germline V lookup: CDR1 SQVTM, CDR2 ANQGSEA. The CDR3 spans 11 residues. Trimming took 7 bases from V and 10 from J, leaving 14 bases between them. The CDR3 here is CSATATGEQFF. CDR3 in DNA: TGCAGCGCGACGGCGACCGGCGAGCAGTTCTTC.

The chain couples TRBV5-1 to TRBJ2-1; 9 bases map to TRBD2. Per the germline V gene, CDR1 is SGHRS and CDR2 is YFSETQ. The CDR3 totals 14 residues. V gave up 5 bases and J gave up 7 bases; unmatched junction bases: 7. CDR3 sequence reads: CASSSISGSNEQFF. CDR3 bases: TGCGCCAGCAGTAGCATTAGCGGGAGTAATGAGCAGTTCTTC.